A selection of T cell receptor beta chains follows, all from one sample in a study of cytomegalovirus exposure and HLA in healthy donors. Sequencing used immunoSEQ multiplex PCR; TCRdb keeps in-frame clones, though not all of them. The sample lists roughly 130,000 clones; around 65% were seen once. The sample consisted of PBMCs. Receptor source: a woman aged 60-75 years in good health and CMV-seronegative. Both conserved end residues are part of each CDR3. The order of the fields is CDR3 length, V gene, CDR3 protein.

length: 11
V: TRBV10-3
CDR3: CAISEGNTIYF

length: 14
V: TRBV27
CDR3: CASSWGLASYEQYF

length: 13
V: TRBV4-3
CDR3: CASSQDLGSEQYF

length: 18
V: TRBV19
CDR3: CASTHWGTSGRRGNEQFF

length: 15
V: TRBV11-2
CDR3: CASSLARGRNTEAFF

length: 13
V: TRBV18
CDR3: CASSPQTGAEQYF

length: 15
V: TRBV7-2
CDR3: CASSLTLDRGRGYTF

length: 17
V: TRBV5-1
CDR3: CASSPLSGASSGNTIYF

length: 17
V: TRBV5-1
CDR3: CASSPGLAGGGTGELFF

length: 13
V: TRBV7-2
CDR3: CASSLRTSSGQYF

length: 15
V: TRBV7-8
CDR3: CASSLAVGQGNSYTF

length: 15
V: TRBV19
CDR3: CASSPSGTMTDTQYF

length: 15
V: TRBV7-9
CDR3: CASSLGGRGAEKLFF

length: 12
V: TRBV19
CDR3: CASGGLDREQYF

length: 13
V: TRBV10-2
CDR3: CASRSGRTYEQYF

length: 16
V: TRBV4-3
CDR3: CASSQTSGGSYNEQFF

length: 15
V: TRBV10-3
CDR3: CAISGQGSSYNEQFF

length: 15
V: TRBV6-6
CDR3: CASRHQVGQQFEAFF

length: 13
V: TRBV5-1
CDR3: CASSLAWADTQYF

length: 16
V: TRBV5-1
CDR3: CASSLGTSTYTDTQYF

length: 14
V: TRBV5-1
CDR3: CASKMVGGNEKLFF

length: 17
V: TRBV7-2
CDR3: CASSLVARGPGANVLTF

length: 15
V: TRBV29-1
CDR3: CSVEGGGQMNTEAFF

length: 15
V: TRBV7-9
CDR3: CASSLEGTGGDEQYF

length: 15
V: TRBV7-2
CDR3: CASSPLAGPYNEQFF

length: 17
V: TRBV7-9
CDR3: CASSLTPPGGPSYGYTF

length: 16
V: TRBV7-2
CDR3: CATAPRASGYQETQYF

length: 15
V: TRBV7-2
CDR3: CASSFRREGRHEQYF

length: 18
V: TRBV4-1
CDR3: CASSHSIRSGQVNYGYTF

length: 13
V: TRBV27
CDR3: CASRRQGSHEQYF

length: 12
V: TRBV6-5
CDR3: CASSQRQGTQYF

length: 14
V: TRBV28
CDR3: CASTTQGVGYEQYF

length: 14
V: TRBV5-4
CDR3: CASSGPSGGETQYF

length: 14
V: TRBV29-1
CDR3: CSVGGIPNTGELFF

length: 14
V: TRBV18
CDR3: CASSLGQKQETQYF

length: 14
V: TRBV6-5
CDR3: CASRATGFGTEAFF

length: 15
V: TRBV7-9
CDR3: CASSRQGQGSYEQYF

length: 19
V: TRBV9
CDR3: CASSPQKASGRRYQETQYF

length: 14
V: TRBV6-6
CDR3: CASSYGEGRYEQYF

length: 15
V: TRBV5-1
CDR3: CASSFVGLNTGELFF

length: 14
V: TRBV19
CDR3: CASSILQGASEAFF

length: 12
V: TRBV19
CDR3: CASFKPLYGYTF

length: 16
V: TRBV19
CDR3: CASSIWRSGGTYEQYF

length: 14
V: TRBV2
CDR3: CASAGTASGNTIYF

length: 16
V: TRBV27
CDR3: CASSLSLGAGANVLTF

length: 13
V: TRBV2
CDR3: CASSEARRETQYF

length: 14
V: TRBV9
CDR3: CASSPRRGIDTQYF

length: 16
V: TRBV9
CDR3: CASSVGNRGGDEKLFF

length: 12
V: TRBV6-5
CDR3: CASSYGSILAFF

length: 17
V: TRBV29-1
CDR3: CSVAGTGGDGSYNEQFF

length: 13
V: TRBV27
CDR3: CASGRVRSDTQYF

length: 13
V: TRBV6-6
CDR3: CASSRLITDTQYF

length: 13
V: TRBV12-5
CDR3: CASGQGYTDTQYF

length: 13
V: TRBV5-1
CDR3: CASSPTGAYEQYF

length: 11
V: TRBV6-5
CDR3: CASRTGYEQYF

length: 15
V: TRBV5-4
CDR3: CASSLGGVVNTEAFF

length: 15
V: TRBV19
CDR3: CASSIIGRGGREQFF